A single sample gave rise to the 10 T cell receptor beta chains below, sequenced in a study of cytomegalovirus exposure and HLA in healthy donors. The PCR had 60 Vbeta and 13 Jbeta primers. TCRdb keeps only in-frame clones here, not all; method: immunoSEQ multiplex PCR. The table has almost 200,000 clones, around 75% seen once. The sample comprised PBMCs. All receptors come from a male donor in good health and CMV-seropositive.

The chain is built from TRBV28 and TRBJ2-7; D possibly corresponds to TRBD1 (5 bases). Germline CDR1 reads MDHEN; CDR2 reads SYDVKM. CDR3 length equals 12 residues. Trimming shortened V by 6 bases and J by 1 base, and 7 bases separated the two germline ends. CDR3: CASRQASYEQYF. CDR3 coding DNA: TGTGCCAGCAGACAGGCGTCCTACGAGCAGTACTTC.

CDR3 residues: CASSSGELDRGNGYTF. The CDR3 region has the DNA TGTGCCAGCAGCTCAGGGGAACTGGACAGGGGCAATGGCTACACCTTC. V and J are TRBV11-2 and TRBJ1-2; 9 bases agree with TRBD1. This CDR3 comprises 16 residues. Germline loops: CDR1 SGHAT, CDR2 FQNNGV. V lost 4 bases to trimming and J lost 6 bases; unmatched junction nucleotides: 12.

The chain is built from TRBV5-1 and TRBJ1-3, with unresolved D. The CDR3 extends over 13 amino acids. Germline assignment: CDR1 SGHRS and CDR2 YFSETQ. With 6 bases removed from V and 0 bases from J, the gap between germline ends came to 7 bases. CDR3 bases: TGCGCCAGCACGCGGAACTCTGGAAACACCATATATTTT. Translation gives CASTRNSGNTIYF. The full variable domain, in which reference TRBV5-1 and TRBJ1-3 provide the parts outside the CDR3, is KAGVTQTPRYLIKTRGQQVTLSCSPISGHRSVSWYQQTPGQGLQFLFEYFSETQRNKGNFPGRFSGRQFSNSRSEMNVSTLELGDSALYLCASTRNSGNTIYFGEGSWLTVV.

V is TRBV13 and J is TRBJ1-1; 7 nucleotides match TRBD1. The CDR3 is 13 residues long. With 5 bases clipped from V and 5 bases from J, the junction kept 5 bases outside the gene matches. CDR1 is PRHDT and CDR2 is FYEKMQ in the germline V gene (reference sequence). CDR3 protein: CASSPTGLTEAFF. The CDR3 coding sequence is TGTGCCAGCAGCCCGACAGGGCTTACTGAAGCTTTCTTT. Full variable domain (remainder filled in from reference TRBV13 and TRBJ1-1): AAGVIQSPRHLIKEKRETATLKCYPIPRHDTVYWYQQGPGQDPQFLISFYEKMQSDKGSIPDRFSAQQFSDYHSELNMSSLELGDSALYFCASSPTGLTEAFFGQGTRLTVV.

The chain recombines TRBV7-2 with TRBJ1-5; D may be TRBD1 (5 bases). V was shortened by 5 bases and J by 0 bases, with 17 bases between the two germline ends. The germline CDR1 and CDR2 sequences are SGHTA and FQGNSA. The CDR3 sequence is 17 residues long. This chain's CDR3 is CASSPGSSGLSNQPQHF. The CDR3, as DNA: TGTGCCAGCAGCCCGGGGTCGTCGGGACTTAGCAATCAGCCCCAGCATTTT.

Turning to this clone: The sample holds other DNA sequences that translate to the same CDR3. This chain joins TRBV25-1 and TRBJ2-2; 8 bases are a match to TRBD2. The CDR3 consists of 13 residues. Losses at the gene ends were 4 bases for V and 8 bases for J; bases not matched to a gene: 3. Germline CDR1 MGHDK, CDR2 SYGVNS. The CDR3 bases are TGTGCCAGCAGTGGTAGCGGGGTTGGGGAGCTGTTTTTT. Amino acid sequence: CASSGSGVGELFF. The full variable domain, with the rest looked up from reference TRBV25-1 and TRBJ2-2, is EADIYQTPRYLVIGTGKKITLECSQTMGHDKMYWYQQDPGMELHLIHYSYGVNSTEKGDLSSESTVSRIRTEHFPLTLESARPSHTSQYLCASSGSGVGELFFGEGSRLTVL.

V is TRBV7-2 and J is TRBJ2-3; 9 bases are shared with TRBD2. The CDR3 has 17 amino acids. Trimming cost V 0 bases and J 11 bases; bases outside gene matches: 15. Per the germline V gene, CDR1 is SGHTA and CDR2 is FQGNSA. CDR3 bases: TGTGCCAGCAGCTTAGCGGGGACTAGCAACGAAGACCGGCGGCAGTATTTT. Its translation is CASSLAGTSNEDRRQYF.

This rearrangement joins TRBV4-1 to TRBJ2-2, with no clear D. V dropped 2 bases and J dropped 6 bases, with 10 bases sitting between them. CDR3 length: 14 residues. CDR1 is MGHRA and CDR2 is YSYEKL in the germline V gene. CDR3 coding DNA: TGCGCCAGCAGCCAAATCCCGGTTCCCGGGGAGCTGTTTTTT. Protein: CASSQIPVPGELFF.

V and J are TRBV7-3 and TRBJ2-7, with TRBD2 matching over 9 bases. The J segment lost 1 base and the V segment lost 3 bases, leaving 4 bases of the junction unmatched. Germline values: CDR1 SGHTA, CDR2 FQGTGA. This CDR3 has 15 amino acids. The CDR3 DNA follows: TGTGCCAGCAGCTTGTCAGCGGGGGGATCCTACGAGCAGTACTTC. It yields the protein CASSLSAGGSYEQYF.

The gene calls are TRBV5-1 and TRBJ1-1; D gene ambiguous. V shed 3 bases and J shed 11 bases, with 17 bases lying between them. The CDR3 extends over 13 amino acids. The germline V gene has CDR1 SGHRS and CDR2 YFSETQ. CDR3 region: CASSYSREQNAFF. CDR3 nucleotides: TGCGCCAGCAGCTATTCCCGGGAACAGAATGCTTTCTTT.